The clone carrying this T cell receptor (beta chain) was seen many times. Here immunoSEQ multiplex PCR was the method, and the copy in TCRdb shows in-frame clones only, minus some. The repertoire has fewer than 400,000 clones, around 67% of them found once; the top ten carry 10%. The entry originates in a study of shared clonotypes between healthy human individuals. The CDR3 has 11 residues. The sequence came from a man aged 25 to 40 in good health. Sequencing was carried out using memory CD4+ T cells sorted from blood. Stated subset: CD45RA-negative fraction. V usage is TRBV21-1 and J usage is TRBJ1-5; the table's D call TRBD1 went unverified against the DNA. TRBV21-1 is shown as a pseudogene. CDR3 nucleotide sequence: TGTGCCAGCAGCGGGTCGTGGACAGAGCATTTT. This translates into CASSGSWTEHF.